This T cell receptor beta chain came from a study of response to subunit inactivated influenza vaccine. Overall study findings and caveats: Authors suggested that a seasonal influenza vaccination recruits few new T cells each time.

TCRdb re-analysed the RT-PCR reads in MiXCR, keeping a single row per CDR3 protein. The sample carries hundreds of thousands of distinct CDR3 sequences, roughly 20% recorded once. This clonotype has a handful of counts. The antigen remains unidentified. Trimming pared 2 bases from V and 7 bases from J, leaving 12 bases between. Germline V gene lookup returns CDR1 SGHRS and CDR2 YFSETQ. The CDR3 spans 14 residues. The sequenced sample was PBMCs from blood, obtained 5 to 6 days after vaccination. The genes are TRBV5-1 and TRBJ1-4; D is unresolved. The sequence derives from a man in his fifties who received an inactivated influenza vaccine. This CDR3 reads CASSFEGRGEKLFF. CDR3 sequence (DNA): TGCGCCAGCAGCTTTGAGGGAAGAGGTGAAAAACTGTTTTTT.